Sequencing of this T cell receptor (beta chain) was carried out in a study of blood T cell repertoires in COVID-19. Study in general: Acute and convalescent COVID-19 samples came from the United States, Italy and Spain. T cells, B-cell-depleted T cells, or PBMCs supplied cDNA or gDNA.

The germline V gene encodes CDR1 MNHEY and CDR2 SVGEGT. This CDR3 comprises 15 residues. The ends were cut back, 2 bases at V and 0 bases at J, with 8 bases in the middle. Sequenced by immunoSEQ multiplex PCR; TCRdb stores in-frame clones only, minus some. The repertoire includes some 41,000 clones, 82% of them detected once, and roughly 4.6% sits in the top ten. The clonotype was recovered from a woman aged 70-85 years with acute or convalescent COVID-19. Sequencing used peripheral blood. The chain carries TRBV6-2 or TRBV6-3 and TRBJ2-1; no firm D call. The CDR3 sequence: CASSYPGHSYNEQFF. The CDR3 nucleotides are TGTGCCAGCAGTTACCCGGGTCACTCCTACAATGAGCAGTTCTTC.